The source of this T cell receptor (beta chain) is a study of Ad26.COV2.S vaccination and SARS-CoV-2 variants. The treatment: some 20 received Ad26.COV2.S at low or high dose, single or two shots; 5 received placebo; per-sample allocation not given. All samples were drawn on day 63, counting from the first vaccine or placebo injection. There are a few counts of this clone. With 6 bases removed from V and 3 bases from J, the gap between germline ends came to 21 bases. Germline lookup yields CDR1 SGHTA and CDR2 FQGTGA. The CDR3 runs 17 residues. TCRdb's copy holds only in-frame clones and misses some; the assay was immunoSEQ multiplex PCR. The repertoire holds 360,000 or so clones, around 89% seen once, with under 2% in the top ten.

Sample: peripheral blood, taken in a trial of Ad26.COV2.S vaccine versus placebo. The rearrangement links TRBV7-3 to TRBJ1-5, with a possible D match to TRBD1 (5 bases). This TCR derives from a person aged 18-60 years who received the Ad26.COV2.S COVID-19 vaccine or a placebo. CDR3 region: CASRAGRGRAINQPQHF. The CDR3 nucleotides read TGTGCCAGCAGGGCAGGAAGGGGAAGGGCGATCAATCAGCCCCAGCATTTT.